The 5 T cell receptor beta chains below come from one sample, sequenced in a study of Ad26.COV2.S vaccination and SARS-CoV-2 variants listed by TCRdb under 2021. What this sample's treatment or condition label stands for: roughly 18 received Ad26.COV2.S at low or high dose, single or two shots; about five received placebo; per-sample allocation not given. Repertoires of vaccine and placebo recipients were sequenced from samples taken on day 63 after the first injection. The library was prepared using the immunoSEQ multiplex PCR assay. TCRdb re-hosts the immuneACCESS table, in-frame sequences only. Its copies lack some clones; in the studies checked, an unresolved V gene accounts for under half of them, and the cause for the rest is not known. The sample table records some 480,000 clones; around 88% of these occur just once. 9.5% to 15% of the sample goes to the ten largest clones. Sequencing was performed on peripheral blood, taken in a trial of Ad26.COV2.S vaccine versus placebo. These receptors were collected from a person aged 18-60 years who received the Ad26.COV2.S COVID-19 vaccine or a placebo.

The chain uses TRBV18 and TRBJ1-1; D is perhaps TRBD1 (5 bases). The CDR3 sequence is 15 residues long. Germline V gene sequence: CDR1 KGHSH, CDR2 LQKENI. Trimming removed 2 bases from V and 1 base from J, with 11 bases in between. CDR3 region: CASSPSGTQNTEAFF. The CDR3 DNA reads TGTGCCAGCTCACCAAGCGGGACCCAGAACACTGAAGCTTTCTTT.

The chain employs TRBV4-3 and TRBJ1-1, with D unclear. Trimming stripped 1 base from V and 1 base from J, with 4 bases between. The length of the CDR3 is 13 residues. Germline CDR1 is LGHNA and CDR2 is YSLEER. DNA for the CDR3: TGCGCCAGCAGCCAAGTTACGAACACTGAAGCTTTCTTT. The encoded protein is CASSQVTNTEAFF.

CDR3 in amino acids: CASSQYRTSGYEQYF. As DNA, the CDR3 is TGCGCCAGCAGCCAGTACAGGACTAGCGGCTACGAGCAGTACTTC. The chain combines TRBV4-3 with TRBJ2-7, with TRBD2 identical over 10 bases. Per the germline V gene, CDR1 is LGHNA and CDR2 is YSLEER. The V segment lost 3 bases and the J segment 3 bases; nucleotides outside the gene matches: 5. The CDR3 spans 15 residues.

The rearrangement uses TRBV19 and TRBJ2-7; possibly TRBD2 for D (5 bases). The CDR3 totals 13 residues. From germline, CDR1 is LNHDA and CDR2 SQIVND (reference sequence). The V gene lost 6 bases and the J gene lost 2 bases, with 11 bases spanning the gap. The DNA for the CDR3 is TGTGCCAGTAGCCCTGACGGGGCCTACGAGCAGTACTTC. Encoded protein: CASSPDGAYEQYF.

The chain has TRBV7-2 and TRBJ1-2; D is unresolved. V lost 2 bases and J 4 bases, leaving 14 bases between the germline ends. This CDR3 is built from 15 residues. Per germline, CDR1 SGHTA and CDR2 FQGNSA. Written as DNA, the CDR3 is TGTGCCAGCAGCTTAAATCCCCCGGGGATCTATGGCTACACCTTC. Residues: CASSLNPPGIYGYTF.